This TCR beta chain appears in the sequencing data of a study of shared clonotypes between healthy human individuals. Background on the study: Researchers assigned three CD4 naive, three CD4 memory, two CD8 naive and one CD8 memory plate to each donor.

Study results and caveats: Non-shared clonotypes displayed generation probabilities falling below those of clonotypes present in all four donors.

Only in-frame clones appear in the TCRdb table, and some are missing; sequencing was by immunoSEQ multiplex PCR. The table shows more than 1.2 million clones, with less than 99% occurring only once. In the case of this clone: The antigen remains unidentified.

Trimming removed 2 bases from V and 4 bases from J; junction bases left unmatched: 12. Looked up from germline, CDR1 is MNHNS and CDR2 is SASEGT. The length of the CDR3 is 17 residues. Sequencing was performed on naive CD4+ T cells sorted from blood. The subset was: CD45RA+ positively selected. V usage is TRBV6-1 and J usage is TRBJ1-1; 8 bases are a match to TRBD1. The source is a young man in good health. Here the CDR3 reads CASSEPGQGMIRTEAFF. The CDR3 coding sequence is TGTGCCAGCAGTGAACCCGGACAGGGCATGATTCGCACTGAAGCTTTCTTT.